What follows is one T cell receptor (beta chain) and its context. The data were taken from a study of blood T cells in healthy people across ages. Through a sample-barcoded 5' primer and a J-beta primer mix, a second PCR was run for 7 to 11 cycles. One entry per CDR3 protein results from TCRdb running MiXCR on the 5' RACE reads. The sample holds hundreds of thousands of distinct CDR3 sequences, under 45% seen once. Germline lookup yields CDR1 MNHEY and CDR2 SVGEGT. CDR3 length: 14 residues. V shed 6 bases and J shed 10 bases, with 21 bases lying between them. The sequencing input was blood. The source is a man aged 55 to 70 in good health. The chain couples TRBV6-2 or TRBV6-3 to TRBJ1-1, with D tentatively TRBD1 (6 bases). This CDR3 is CASSRTGTHFSAFF. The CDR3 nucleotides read TGTGCCAGCAGCCGCACCGGGACACATTTTTCAGCTTTCTTT.